This T cell receptor (beta chain) was sequenced for a study of Graves' ophthalmopathy and Graves' hyperthyroidism. In the study overall: Blood was drawn at initial diagnosis, before any treatment.

There are 14 residues in the CDR3. V lost 2 bases to trimming and J lost 1 base, with 4 bases between them. In germline, CDR1 is KGHDR, CDR2 SFDVKD. Findings and caveats of the study: The authors also found most expanded thyroid clonotypes above 0.001 frequency in blood.

This clonotype was recorded many times. What it binds is not known. Hyperthyroidism showing no ophthalmopathy within 18 months of follow-up was stable. Amplifying from RNA transcripts, the study obtained TCR beta CDR3 regions. Following a first-round RT-PCR that used HTBI primers, a second-round multiplex PCR was carried out. Via MiXCR, TCRdb re-called the multiplex PCR reads, giving one row per CDR3 protein. The table shows roughly 400,000 distinct CDR3 sequences, with about a sixth occurring only once. The chain employs TRBV24-1 and TRBJ2-2; no reliable D call. This TCR came from an adult woman with stable Graves' hyperthyroidism. Sequenced material: peripheral blood. CDR3 region: CATSDWQNTGELFF. The CDR3 nucleotides read TGTGCCACCAGTGATTGGCAGAACACCGGGGAGCTGTTTTTT.